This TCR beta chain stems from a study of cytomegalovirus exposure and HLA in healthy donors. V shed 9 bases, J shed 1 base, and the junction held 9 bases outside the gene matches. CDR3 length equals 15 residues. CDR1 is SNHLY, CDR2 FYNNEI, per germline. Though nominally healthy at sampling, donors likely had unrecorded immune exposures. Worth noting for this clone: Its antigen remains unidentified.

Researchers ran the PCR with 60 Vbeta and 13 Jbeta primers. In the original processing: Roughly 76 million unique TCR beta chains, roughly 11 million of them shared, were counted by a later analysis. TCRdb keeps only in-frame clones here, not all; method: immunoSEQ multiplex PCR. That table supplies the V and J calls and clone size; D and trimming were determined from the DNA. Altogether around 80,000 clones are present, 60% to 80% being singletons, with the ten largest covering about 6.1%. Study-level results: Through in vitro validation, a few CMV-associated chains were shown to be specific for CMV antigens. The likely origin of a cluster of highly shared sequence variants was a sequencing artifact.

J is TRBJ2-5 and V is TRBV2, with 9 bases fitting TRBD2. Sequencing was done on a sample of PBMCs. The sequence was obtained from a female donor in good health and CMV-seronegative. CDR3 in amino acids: CASKGVAGAQETQYF. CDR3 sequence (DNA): TGTGCCAGTAAGGGCGTAGCGGGAGCCCAAGAGACCCAGTACTTC.